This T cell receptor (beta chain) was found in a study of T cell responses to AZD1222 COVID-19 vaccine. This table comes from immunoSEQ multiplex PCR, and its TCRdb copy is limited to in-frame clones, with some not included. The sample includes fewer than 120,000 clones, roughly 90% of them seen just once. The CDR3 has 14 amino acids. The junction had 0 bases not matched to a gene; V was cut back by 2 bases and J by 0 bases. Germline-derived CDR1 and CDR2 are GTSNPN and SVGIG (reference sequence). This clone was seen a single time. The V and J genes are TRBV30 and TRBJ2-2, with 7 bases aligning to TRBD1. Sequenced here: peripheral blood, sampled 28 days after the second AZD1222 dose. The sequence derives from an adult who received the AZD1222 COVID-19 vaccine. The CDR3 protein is CAWSQGANTGELFF. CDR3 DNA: TGTGCCTGGAGTCAGGGGGCGAACACCGGGGAGCTGTTTTTT.